This T cell receptor beta chain stems from a study of blood T cell repertoires in COVID-19. At the level of the study: There were acute and convalescent COVID-19 samples, and they came from the United States, Italy and Spain. PBMCs, B-cell-depleted T cells, or T cells provided the cDNA or gDNA that made up the material.

The V gene's germline CDR1 is LNHDA and CDR2 SQIVND (reference sequence). The CDR3 has 15 residues. The V end lost 1 base, the J end lost 2 bases, and 12 bases lay between the germline ends. Clones were read by immunoSEQ multiplex PCR, and TCRdb kept only the in-frame ones, dropping some. The table includes some 100,000 clones, 88% detected once. The sequenced sample was peripheral blood. The rearrangement links TRBV19 to TRBJ2-7; D call uncertain. The clonotype originates from a woman aged 80 or over with active COVID-19. Here the CDR3 reads CASSIGSSPTYEQYF. The CDR3 nucleotides are TGTGCCAGTAGTATAGGGAGCAGTCCAACCTACGAGCAGTACTTC.